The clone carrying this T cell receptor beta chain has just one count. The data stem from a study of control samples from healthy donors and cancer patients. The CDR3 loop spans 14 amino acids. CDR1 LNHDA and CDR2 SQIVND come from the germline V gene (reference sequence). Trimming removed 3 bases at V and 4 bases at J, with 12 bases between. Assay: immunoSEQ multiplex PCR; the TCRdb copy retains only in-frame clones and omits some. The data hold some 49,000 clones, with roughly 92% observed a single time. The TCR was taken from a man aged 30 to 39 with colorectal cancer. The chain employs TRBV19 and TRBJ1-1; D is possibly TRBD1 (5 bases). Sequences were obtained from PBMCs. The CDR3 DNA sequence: TGTGCCAGTAGTATGGGAAGGGGAGGCACTGAAGCTTTCTTT. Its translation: CASSMGRGGTEAFF.